The T cell receptor (beta chain) described here comes from a study of T cell repertoires in aging, cancer and after chemotherapy (dated by TCRdb to about 2019). In the study overall: Donors spanned six age groups from 30 or younger to 70 or older, with at least three individuals per group. Paired pre- and post-chemotherapy samples in the solid tumor group came from brain tumor (glioblastoma) patients receiving temozolomide-based therapy. In total, the full dataset held about 8.8 million TCR reads. Alongside 95 healthy donors serving as a reference group, the cohort included some 220 cancer patients, of whom about 93 had hematological cancers and fewer than 140 had solid cancers. To examine immunoaging and T cell reconstitution after chemotherapy, the study profiled TCR beta repertoires in peripheral blood from healthy donors and cancer patients. The study at large found these results: According to the authors, the repertoire data do not allow conclusions to be drawn about immunological memory after chemotherapy. In both cancer cohorts, the median generation probability rose over the chemotherapy interval, which suggests that the repertoire was reconstituted through rebound thymic output. In healthy donors, the decline in TCR diversity with age was mainly explained by loss of richness, whereas in cancer patients loss of evenness was also found to contribute. Significantly lower blood TCR diversity and higher clonality were observed in untreated patients with hematological or solid cancers than in age-matched healthy donors.

Rearranged TRB sequences spanning V, D and J segments were amplified in a multiplex touch-down PCR with a mixed TRB-A/B primer pool. Illumina adapters and sample indices were attached to the amplicons through two consecutive PCR reactions run with Phusion HS II polymerase. Amplicons were gel-purified with the NucleoSpin Gel and PCR Clean-up kit, then checked with Qubit and an Agilent 2100 Bioanalyzer. Sequencing of libraries was carried out on an Illumina MiSeq in 600-cycle, single-indexed, paired-end runs. Turning to the authors' computational methods: MiXCR versions 2.12 and 3.0.5 were used to process TRB sequences. Each unique CDR3 nucleotide sequence was treated as one clone, and only productive sequences with two or more reads were kept. Repertoire metrics included Shannon diversity, evenness, clonality (one minus evenness), and alpha-parameterized diversity profiles from alpha 0 to 5. The IGoR algorithm was used to compute generation probabilities of clones in paired pre- and post-chemotherapy samples. The raw public reads went through TCRdb reprocessing: fastp at Q25, MiXCR clone calling, in-frame beta chains kept. Each CDR3 protein appears once, grouped with its most common genes and DNA. The V and J calls and clone size are TCRdb's, not the authors'. The sample table holds approximately 20,000 distinct CDR3 sequences, of which about 37% were seen once. The biggest ten clones account for approximately 17% of the sample.

CDR1 and CDR2 are drawn from the germline V gene (reference sequence): DFQATT, SNEGSKA. The CDR3 runs 12 amino acids, cysteine and phenylalanine included. The only DNA kept is the CDR3, 36 bases in frame from the first base. The V end loses 3 bases and the J end loses 4 bases, and a stretch of 7 bases separates them. Comments on this clonotype: The clone's antigen remains unknown. No much larger clone is present one base from it, and per-base qualities are unavailable.

TCR beta rearrangements were amplified from genomic DNA isolated from peripheral blood, not from sorted cells or RNA. Specimen: blood. The rearrangement combines TRBV20-1 with TRBJ1-5; there is no confident call for the D gene. This receptor was obtained from a human donor with a solid tumor. The nucleotides read TGCAGTGCTAGTCTCCTTAATCAGCCCCAGCATTTT. It is translated as CSASLLNQPQHF.